This T cell receptor beta chain was sequenced during a study of cytomegalovirus exposure and HLA in healthy donors. Primers: 60 Vbeta forward and 13 Jbeta reverse. TCRdb keeps only in-frame clones here, not all; method: immunoSEQ multiplex PCR. The repertoire includes 240,000 or so clones, 82% of them detected once, and 5% to 6% sits in the top ten. Germline values: CDR1 SGHDT, CDR2 YYEEEE. The CDR3 contains 16 residues. V was pared by 0 bases and J by 4 bases, with 9 bases of the junction left unmatched. This clonotype was obtained from a woman between 40 and 50 years old in good health and CMV-seropositive. This chain joins TRBV5-6 and TRBJ1-2; TRBD1 agrees at 7 bases. The sample comprised PBMCs. Here the CDR3 reads CASSLAPGQKFYGYTF. The CDR3 DNA reads as TGTGCCAGCAGCTTGGCTCCGGGACAGAAGTTCTATGGCTACACCTTC.